This T cell receptor (beta chain) was profiled in a study of T cell responses to AZD1222 COVID-19 vaccine. From germline, CDR1 is MGHDK and CDR2 SYGVNS. This CDR3 is built from 15 residues. Trimming took 5 bases from V and 0 from J; bases not matched to a gene: 7. The assay was immunoSEQ multiplex PCR, and TCRdb's table has in-frame clones only and misses some. The sample comprises approximately 200,000 clones, roughly 92% of which are singletons, and roughly 0.99% rests with the top ten. Sample: peripheral blood, taken 28 days after the second AZD1222 dose. The origin of this receptor is an adult who received the AZD1222 COVID-19 vaccine. The gene calls are TRBV25-1 and TRBJ2-7; 7 nucleotides align to TRBD1. In nucleotides, the CDR3 is TGTGCCAGCAGTCCCCAGGGGGTGAACTCCTACGAGCAGTACTTC. Protein product: CASSPQGVNSYEQYF.